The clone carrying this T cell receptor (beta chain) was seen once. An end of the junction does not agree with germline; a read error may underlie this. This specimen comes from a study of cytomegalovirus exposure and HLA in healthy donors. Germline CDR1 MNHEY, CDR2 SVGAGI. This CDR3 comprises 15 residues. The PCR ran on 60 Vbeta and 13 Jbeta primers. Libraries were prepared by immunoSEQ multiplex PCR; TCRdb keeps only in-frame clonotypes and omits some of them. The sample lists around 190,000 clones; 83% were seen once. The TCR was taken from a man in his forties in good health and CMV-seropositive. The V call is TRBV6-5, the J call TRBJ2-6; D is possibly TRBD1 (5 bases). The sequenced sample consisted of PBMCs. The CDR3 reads CASTYDSSGANGLTF. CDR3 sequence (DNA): TGTGCCAGCACCTATGACAGCTCTGGGGCCAACGGCCTGACTTTC.